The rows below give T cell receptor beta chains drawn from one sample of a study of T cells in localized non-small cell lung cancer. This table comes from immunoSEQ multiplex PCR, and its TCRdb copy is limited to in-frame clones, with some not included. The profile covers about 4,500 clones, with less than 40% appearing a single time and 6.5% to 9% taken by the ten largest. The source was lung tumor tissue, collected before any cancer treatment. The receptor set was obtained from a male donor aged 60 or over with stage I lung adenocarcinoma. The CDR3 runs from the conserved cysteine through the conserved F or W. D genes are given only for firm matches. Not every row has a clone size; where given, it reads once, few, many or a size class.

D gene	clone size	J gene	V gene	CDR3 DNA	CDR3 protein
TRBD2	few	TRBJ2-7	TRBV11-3	TGTGCCAGCAGCTTGGAGTTAGCGGGATTCAGCTCCTACGAGCAGTACTTC	CASSLELAGFSSYEQYF
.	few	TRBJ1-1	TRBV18	TGTGCCAGCTCTCAGGGGAGGAACACTGAAGCTTTCTTT	CASSQGRNTEAFF
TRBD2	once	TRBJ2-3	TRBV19	TGTGCCAGTAGTCAGATAGCGGGGGGGTCAGATACGCAGTATTTT	CASSQIAGGSDTQYF
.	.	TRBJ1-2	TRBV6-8	TGTGCCAGCAGTGTTGGGGGGGGAACAGGGAACTATGGCTACACCTTC	CASSVGGGTGNYGYTF
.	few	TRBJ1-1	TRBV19	TGTGCCAGTAGTATGTTCAGGAACACTGAAGCTTTCTTT	CASSMFRNTEAFF
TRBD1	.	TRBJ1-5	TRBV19	TGTGCCAGTAGTATAGATGGACAGGGTAATCAGCCCCAGCATTTT	CASSIDGQGNQPQHF
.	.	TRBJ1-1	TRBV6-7	TGTGCCAGCAGTGAGGGGGCTGAAGCTTTCTTT	CASSEGAEAFF
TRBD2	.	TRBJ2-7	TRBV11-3	TGTGCCAGCAAGCGCGGGAGTGGGGCATCCAATGAGCAGTACTTC	CASKRGSGASNEQYF
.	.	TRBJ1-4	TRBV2	TGTGCCAGCAGTGAGCGCCAGCTTAATGAAAAACTGTTTTTT	CASSERQLNEKLFF
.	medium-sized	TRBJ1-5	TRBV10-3	TGTGCCATCAGTGAGTCGGAGGGAAACAATCAGCCCCAGCATTTT	CAISESEGNNQPQHF
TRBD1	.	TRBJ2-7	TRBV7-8	TGTGCCAGCAGCTGGGGACAGGGAGGCGAGCAGTACTTC	CASSWGQGGEQYF
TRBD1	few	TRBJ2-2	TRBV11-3	TGTGCCAGCAGCCAGACAGGGGGCACCGGGGAGCTGTTTTTT	CASSQTGGTGELFF
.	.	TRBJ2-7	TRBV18	TGTGCCAGCTCACCTCGGCAGGCGACAACCTACGAGCAGTACTTC	CASSPRQATTYEQYF
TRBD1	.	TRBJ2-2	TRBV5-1	TGCGCCAGCAGCTTGGTGCACCCGGGACAGGGATCCGGGGAGCTGTTTTTT	CASSLVHPGQGSGELFF
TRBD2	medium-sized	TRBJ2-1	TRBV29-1	TGCAGCGTGGCTAGCGGGGGGGCGTACAATGAGCAGTTCTTC	CSVASGGAYNEQFF
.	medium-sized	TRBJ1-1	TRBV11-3	TGTGCCAGCAGCTTGCCAGGGCGATTCGGGGACACTGAAGCTTTCTTT	CASSLPGRFGDTEAFF
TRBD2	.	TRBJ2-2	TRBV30	TGTGCCTGGGCGGGAGATAACACCGGGGAGCTGTTTTTT	CAWAGDNTGELFF
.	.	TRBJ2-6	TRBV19	TGTGCCAGTAGTCCCCTAGTGGGGCTTGGGGCCAACGTCCTGACTTTC	CASSPLVGLGANVLTF
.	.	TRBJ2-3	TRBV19	TGTGCCAGTAGTTCCCGGGCAGATACGCAGTATTTT	CASSSRADTQYF
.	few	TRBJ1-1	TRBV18	TGTGCCAGCTCGCAACAGGGAAGCATGAACACTGAAGCTTTCTTT	CASSQQGSMNTEAFF
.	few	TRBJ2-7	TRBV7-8	TGTGCCAGCACCCAAGACGCGTCCTACGAGCAGTACTTC	CASTQDASYEQYF
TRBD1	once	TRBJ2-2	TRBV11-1	TGTGCCAGCAGCTGGGACAGGGACACCGGGGAGCTGTTTTTT	CASSWDRDTGELFF
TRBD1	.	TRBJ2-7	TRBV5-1	TGCGCCAGCAGCCCCGGGACAGGGGTCTACGAGCAGTACTTC	CASSPGTGVYEQYF
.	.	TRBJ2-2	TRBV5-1	TGCGCCAGCAGCCCGATATCGGGCTCGAACACCGGGGAGCTGTTTTTT	CASSPISGSNTGELFF
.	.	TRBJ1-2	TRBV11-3	TGTGCCAGCAGCTTCTCAAACGAGCAAGCTAACTATGGCTACACCTTC	CASSFSNEQANYGYTF
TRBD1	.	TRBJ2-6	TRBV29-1	TGCAGCGTTGATACGGGCAGGGGGCAATCCGGGGCCAACGTCCTGACTTTC	CSVDTGRGQSGANVLTF
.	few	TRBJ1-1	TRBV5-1	TGCGCCAGCAGCTTGCACCGGAGAGAAGGTGAAGCTTTCTTT	CASSLHRREGEAFF
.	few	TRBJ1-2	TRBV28	TGTGCCTCATCCTTTGGGGTCCCGGGGGACTACTATGGCTACACCTTC	CASSFGVPGDYYGYTF
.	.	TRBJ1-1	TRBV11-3	TGTGCCAGCAGCTTGGCCGTCCCATCGTTGGTTGAAGCTTTCTTT	CASSLAVPSLVEAFF
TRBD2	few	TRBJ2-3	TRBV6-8	TGTGCCAGCAGTTACAACGGCGGGGGGGGCACAGATACGCAGTATTTT	CASSYNGGGGTDTQYF
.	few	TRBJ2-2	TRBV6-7	TGTGCCAGCAGGGAGACCGGGGAGCTGTTTTTT	CASRETGELFF
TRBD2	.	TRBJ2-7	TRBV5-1	TGCGCCAGCAGCTTGGCGGTAGCGGGGGCCTACGAGCAGTACTTC	CASSLAVAGAYEQYF
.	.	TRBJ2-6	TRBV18	TGTGCCAGCTCAGCCCGGACAGTCCTCTCTGGGGCCAACGTCCTGACTTTC	CASSARTVLSGANVLTF
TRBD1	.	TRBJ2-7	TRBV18	TGTGCCAGCTCACCAGGGACAGGGTCCTTTGAGCAGTACTTC	CASSPGTGSFEQYF
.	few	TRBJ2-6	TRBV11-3	TGTGCCAGCAGCCCCAGAGGAGCGAGCTCTGGGGCCAACGTCCTGACTTTC	CASSPRGASSGANVLTF
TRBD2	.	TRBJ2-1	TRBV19	TGTGCCAGTAGTATAGCCGTAAGCGGGGCAGAGCAGTTCTTC	CASSIAVSGAEQFF
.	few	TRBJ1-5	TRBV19	TGTGCCAGTAGTAGGGGAGCGGGGGCGCAGTATCAGCCCCAGCATTTT	CASSRGAGAQYQPQHF
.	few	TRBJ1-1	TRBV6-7	TGTGCCAGCAACTTGGGAATGGAAGCTTTCTTT	CASNLGMEAFF
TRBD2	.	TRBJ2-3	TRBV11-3	TGTGCCAGCAGCCCAAGACTAGCAACGAGGACAGATACGCAGTATTTT	CASSPRLATRTDTQYF
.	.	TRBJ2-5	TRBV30	TGTGCCTGGGGGAGGGACAGACAAGAGACCCAGTACTTC	CAWGRDRQETQYF
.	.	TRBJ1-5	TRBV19	TGTGCCAGTAAGAGAGAAGATAGCAATCAGCCCCAGCATTTT	CASKREDSNQPQHF
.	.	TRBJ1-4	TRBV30	TGTGCCTGGAGCCGCAATTCCAGGGAAAAACTGTTTTTT	CAWSRNSREKLFF
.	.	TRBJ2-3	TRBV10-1	TGCGCCAGCAGGGACAGTCTCCCCACAGATACGCAGTATTTT	CASRDSLPTDTQYF
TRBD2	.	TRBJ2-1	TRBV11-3	TGTGCCAGCAGTCCCTGGCGGGGGGGATACAATGAGCAGTTCTTC	CASSPWRGGYNEQFF
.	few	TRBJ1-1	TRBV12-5	TGTGCTAGTGGGTTCGGGGAGGGCACTGAAGCTTTCTTT	CASGFGEGTEAFF
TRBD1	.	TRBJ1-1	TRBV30	TGTGCCACACAAGACAGGGGCGACACTGAAGCTTTCTTT	CATQDRGDTEAFF
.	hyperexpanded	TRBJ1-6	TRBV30	TGTGCCTGGAGTGCTATGACACAATCACCCCTCCACTTT	CAWSAMTQSPLHF
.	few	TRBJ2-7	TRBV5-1	TGCGCCAGCAGCTTGGGACAGCTTGAAACCTACGAGCAGTACTTC	CASSLGQLETYEQYF
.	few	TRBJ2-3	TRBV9	TGTGCCAGCAGTGACGCCGGGTCCGAGGGAGATACGCAGTATTTT	CASSDAGSEGDTQYF
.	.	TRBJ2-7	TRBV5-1	TGCGCCAGCAGCTTGGTCCAGGGGCTAGGCTACGAGCAGTACTTC	CASSLVQGLGYEQYF